Listed below are T cell receptor beta chains from one sample, sequenced in a study of neoadjuvant anti-PD-1 for oral cavity cancer. Only in-frame clones appear in the TCRdb table, and some are missing; sequencing was by immunoSEQ multiplex PCR. The sample shows around 30,000 clones, approximately 87% of them seen only once. Sequencing used PBMCs, obtained before nivolumab (anti-PD-1) treatment. The receptors here all came from a person between 35 and 79 years old with oral cavity squamous cell carcinoma. Both conserved end residues are part of each CDR3. Fields, in order: CDR3 protein, J gene, V gene.

CDR3: CASSPGTRQYF
J: TRBJ2-3
V: TRBV7-9

CDR3: CASSQEYRVSSYEQYF
J: TRBJ2-7
V: TRBV4-2

CDR3: CASSEGNAGGEQYF
J: TRBJ2-7
V: TRBV2

CDR3: CASSESPASYEQYF
J: TRBJ2-7
V: TRBV10-1

CDR3: CSARRQGLGTEAFF
J: TRBJ1-1
V: TRBV29-1

CDR3: CSARMTREREAFF
J: TRBJ1-1
V: TRBV29-1

CDR3: CASSQTAGVGSYNEQFF
J: TRBJ2-1
V: TRBV4-1

CDR3: CATSRDLTDANEKLFF
J: TRBJ1-4
V: TRBV15

CDR3: CASSDLTGVSQPQHF
J: TRBJ1-5
V: TRBV6-1

CDR3: CASSSTTGNPNYEQYF
J: TRBJ2-7
V: TRBV19

CDR3: CASSQGDPLIDTQYF
J: TRBJ2-3
V: TRBV4-3

CDR3: CASSVGDLSNQPQHF
J: TRBJ1-5
V: TRBV9

CDR3: CASSGFPGDTYNEQFF
J: TRBJ2-1
V: TRBV10-1

CDR3: CASQPGTQHNEQFF
J: TRBJ2-1
V: TRBV27

CDR3: CASKTGGSHTGELFF
J: TRBJ2-2
V: TRBV6-6

CDR3: CAWSLALGGRTNEKLFF
J: TRBJ1-4
V: TRBV30

CDR3: CASSQGGRFSGYTF
J: TRBJ1-2
V: TRBV4-1

CDR3: CASSQGDRNNQETQYF
J: TRBJ2-5
V: TRBV4-2

CDR3: CASSLGMNTEAFF
J: TRBJ1-1
V: TRBV14

CDR3: CSVDRGSLNTGELFF
J: TRBJ2-2
V: TRBV29-1

CDR3: CASSLSPRGQEAFF
J: TRBJ1-1
V: TRBV11-2

CDR3: CASSFTIQETQYF
J: TRBJ2-5
V: TRBV5-6

CDR3: CASSTRTGRQETQYF
J: TRBJ2-5
V: TRBV7-9

CDR3: CASSLGRISTDTQYF
J: TRBJ2-3
V: TRBV5-1

CDR3: CASSGEGFNSPLHF
J: TRBJ1-6
V: TRBV25-1

CDR3: CASSPGRSTGELFF
J: TRBJ2-2
V: TRBV5-6

CDR3: CASSLLGGASSYNEQFF
J: TRBJ2-1
V: TRBV7-2

CDR3: CAWSEGISNQPQHF
J: TRBJ1-5
V: TRBV30

CDR3: CASSDPRTRGGGYTF
J: TRBJ1-2
V: TRBV2

CDR3: CAWSSLSAGAGGNTIYF
J: TRBJ1-3
V: TRBV30

CDR3: CASSVGPQGGGEQFF
J: TRBJ2-1
V: TRBV9

CDR3: CASSPFRLAGGEYEQYF
J: TRBJ2-7
V: TRBV7-8

CDR3: CASSQTGGYGYTF
J: TRBJ1-2
V: TRBV6-6

CDR3: CAVSGRSYEQYF
J: TRBJ2-7
V: TRBV29-1

CDR3: CASSQDGAVSSYNEQFF
J: TRBJ2-1
V: TRBV4-3

CDR3: CASSVGPQRSGNTIYF
J: TRBJ1-3
V: TRBV9

CDR3: CASSRGTARDNSPLHF
J: TRBJ1-6
V: TRBV5-1

CDR3: CASSLGPTQYF
J: TRBJ2-5
V: TRBV7-9

CDR3: CASSVENTEAFF
J: TRBJ1-1
V: TRBV9

CDR3: CASSLTLETEAFF
J: TRBJ1-1
V: TRBV7-3

CDR3: CASSPQNYEQYF
J: TRBJ2-7
V: TRBV18

CDR3: CASSVGLVEQETQYF
J: TRBJ2-5
V: TRBV9

CDR3: CASRLTGISLSGANVLTF
J: TRBJ2-6
V: TRBV5-8

CDR3: CASSYSGGGGQPQHF
J: TRBJ1-5
V: TRBV6-5

CDR3: CASSLGDRTNEQFF
J: TRBJ2-1
V: TRBV11-1

CDR3: CASSLTGAGATEAFF
J: TRBJ1-1
V: TRBV7-2

CDR3: CASSTQGPSEQYF
J: TRBJ2-7
V: TRBV19

CDR3: CASSSNGLFSGNTIYF
J: TRBJ1-3
V: TRBV7-9

CDR3: CATGGTPGNTIYF
J: TRBJ1-3
V: TRBV6-1